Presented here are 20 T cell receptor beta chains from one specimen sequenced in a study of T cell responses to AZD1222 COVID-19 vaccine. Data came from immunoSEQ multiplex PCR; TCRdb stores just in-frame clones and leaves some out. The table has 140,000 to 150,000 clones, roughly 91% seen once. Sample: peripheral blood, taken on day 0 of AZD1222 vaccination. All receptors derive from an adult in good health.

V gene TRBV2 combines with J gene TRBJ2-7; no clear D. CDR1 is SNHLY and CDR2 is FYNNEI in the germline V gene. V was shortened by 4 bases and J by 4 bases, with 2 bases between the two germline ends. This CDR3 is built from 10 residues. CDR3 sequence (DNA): TGTGCCAGCAGTGGATACGAGCAGTACTTC. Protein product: CASSGYEQYF.

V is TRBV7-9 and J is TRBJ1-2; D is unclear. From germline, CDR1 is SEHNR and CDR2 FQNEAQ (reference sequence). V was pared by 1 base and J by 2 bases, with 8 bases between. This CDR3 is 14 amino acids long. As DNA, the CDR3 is TGTGCCAGCAGCTTAGTAGATGGGAACTATGGCTACACCTTC. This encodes CASSLVDGNYGYTF. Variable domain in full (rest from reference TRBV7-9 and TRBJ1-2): DTGVSQNPRHKITKRGQNVTFRCDPISEHNRLYWYRQTLGQGPEFLTYFQNEAQLEKSRLLSDRFSAERPKGSFSTLEIQRTEQGDSAMYLCASSLVDGNYGYTFGSGTRLTVV.

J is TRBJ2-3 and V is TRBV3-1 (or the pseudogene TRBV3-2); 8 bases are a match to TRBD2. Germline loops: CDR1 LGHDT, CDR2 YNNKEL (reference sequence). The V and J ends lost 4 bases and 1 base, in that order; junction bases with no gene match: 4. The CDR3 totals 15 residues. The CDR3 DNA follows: TGTGCCAGCAGCCCGGGACTAGGCGGCACAGATACGCAGTATTTT. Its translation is CASSPGLGGTDTQYF.

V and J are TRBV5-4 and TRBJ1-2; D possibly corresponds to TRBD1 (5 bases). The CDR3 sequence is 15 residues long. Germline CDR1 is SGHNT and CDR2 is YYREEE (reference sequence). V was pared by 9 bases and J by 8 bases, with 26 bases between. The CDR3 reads CATSDGGSEVWGYTF. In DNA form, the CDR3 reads TGTGCCACCTCGGATGGGGGGTCGGAGGTTTGGGGCTACACCTTC.

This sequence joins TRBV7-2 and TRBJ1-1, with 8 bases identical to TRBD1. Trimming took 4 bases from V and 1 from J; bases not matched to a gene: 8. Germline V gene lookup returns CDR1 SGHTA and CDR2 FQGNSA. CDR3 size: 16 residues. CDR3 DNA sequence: TGTGCCAGCAGCTCAGGGGGCGGCAGCCCGAACACTGAAGCTTTCTTT. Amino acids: CASSSGGGSPNTEAFF.

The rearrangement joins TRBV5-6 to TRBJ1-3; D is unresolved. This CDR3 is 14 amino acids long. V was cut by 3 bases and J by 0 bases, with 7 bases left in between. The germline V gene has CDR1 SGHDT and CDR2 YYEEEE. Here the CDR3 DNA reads TGTGCCAGCAGCTCTCTCACCTCTGGAAACACCATATATTTT. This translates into CASSSLTSGNTIYF.

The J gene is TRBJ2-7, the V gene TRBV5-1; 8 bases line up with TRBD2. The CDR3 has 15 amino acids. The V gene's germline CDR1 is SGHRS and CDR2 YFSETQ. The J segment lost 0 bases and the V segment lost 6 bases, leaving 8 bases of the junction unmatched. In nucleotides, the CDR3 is TGCGCCAGCACTCTATCGACTAGCGCCTCCTACGAGCAGTACTTC. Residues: CASTLSTSASYEQYF. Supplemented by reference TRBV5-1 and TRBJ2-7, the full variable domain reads KAGVTQTPRYLIKTRGQQVTLSCSPISGHRSVSWYQQTPGQGLQFLFEYFSETQRNKGNFPGRFSGRQFSNSRSEMNVSTLELGDSALYLCASTLSTSASYEQYFGPGTRLTVT.

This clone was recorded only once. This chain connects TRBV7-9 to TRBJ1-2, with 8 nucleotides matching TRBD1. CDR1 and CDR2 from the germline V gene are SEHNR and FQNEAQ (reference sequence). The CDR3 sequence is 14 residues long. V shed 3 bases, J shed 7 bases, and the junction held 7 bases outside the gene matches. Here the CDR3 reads CASSFRGREGGYTF. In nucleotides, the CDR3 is TGTGCCAGCAGCTTCAGGGGGCGAGAGGGTGGCTACACCTTC. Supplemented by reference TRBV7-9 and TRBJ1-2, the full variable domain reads DTGVSQNPRHKITKRGQNVTFRCDPISEHNRLYWYRQTLGQGPEFLTYFQNEAQLEKSRLLSDRFSAERPKGSFSTLEIQRTEQGDSAMYLCASSFRGREGGYTFGSGTRLTVV.

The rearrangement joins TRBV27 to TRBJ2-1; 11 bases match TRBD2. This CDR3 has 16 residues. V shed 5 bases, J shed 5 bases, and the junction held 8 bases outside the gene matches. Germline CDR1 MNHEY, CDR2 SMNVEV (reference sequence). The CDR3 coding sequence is TGTGCCAGCAGTAGTCTTAGCGGGAGGGCCAACAATGAGCAGTTCTTC. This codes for CASSSLSGRANNEQFF.

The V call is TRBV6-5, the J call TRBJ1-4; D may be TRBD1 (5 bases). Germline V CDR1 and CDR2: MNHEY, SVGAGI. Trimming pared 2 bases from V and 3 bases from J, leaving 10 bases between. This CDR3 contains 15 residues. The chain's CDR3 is CASSYEGLANEKLFF. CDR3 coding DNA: TGTGCCAGCAGTTACGAGGGGTTAGCTAATGAAAAACTGTTTTTT.

The CDR3 DNA is TGTGCCAGCAAAGGAGGCAGGAACACCGGGGAGCTGTTTTTT. Protein product: CASKGGRNTGELFF. This chain connects TRBV6-5 to TRBJ2-2, with D tentatively TRBD2 (5 bases). In germline, CDR1 is MNHEY, CDR2 SVGAGI. The CDR3 consists of 14 residues. Trimming removed 7 bases at V and 1 base at J, with 10 bases between.

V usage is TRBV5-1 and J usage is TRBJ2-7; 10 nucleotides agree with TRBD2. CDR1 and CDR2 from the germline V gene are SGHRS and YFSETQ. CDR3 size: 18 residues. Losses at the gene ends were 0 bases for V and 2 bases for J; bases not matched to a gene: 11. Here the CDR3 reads CASSLDGTSGKLAYEQYF. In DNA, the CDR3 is TGCGCCAGCAGCTTGGATGGAACTAGCGGGAAATTGGCCTACGAGCAGTACTTC.

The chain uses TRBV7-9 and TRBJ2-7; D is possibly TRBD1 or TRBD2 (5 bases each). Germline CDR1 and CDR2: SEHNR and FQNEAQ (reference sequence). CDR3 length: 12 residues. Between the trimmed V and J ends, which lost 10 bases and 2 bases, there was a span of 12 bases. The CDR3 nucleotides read TGTGCCATCATTCAGGGACCCTACGAGCAGTACTTC. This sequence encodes CAIIQGPYEQYF.

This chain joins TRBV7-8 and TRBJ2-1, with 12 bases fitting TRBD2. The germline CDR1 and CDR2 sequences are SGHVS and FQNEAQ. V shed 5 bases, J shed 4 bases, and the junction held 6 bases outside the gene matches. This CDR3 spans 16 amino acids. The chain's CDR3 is CASSLTTSGRYNEQFF. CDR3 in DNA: TGTGCCAGCAGCCTAACTACTAGCGGGAGGTACAATGAGCAGTTCTTC.

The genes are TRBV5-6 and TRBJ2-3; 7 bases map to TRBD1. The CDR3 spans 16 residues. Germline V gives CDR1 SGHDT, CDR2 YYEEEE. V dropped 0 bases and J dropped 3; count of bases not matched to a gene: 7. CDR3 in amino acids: CASSLERGRKTDTQYF. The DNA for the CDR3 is TGTGCCAGCAGCTTGGAGAGGGGGCGGAAGACAGATACGCAGTATTTT.

The CDR3 sequence: CASSGLAYSYEQYF. The CDR3 DNA reads TGTGCCAGCAGTGGACTAGCGTATTCCTACGAGCAGTACTTC. This chain connects TRBV2 to TRBJ2-7, with 8 bases fitting TRBD2. Germline V gives CDR1 SNHLY, CDR2 FYNNEI. V lost 4 bases, J lost 1 base, and 3 bases stayed unmatched. The CDR3 runs 14 residues.

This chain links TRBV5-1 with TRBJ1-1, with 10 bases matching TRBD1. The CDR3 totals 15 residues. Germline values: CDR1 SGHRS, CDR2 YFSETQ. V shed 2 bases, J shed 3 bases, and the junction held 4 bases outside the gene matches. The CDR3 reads CASSFRDRGDTEAFF. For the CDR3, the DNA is TGCGCCAGCAGCTTCCGGGACAGGGGTGACACTGAAGCTTTCTTT.

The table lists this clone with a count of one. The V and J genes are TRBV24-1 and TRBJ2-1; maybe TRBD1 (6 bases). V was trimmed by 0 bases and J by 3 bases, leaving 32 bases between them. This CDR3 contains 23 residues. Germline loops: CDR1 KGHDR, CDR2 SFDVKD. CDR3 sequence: CATSDLKFPLGATASRGYNEQFF. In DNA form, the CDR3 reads TGTGCCACCAGTGATTTGAAATTCCCCTTGGGGGCTACTGCTAGTCGGGGCTACAATGAGCAGTTCTTC.

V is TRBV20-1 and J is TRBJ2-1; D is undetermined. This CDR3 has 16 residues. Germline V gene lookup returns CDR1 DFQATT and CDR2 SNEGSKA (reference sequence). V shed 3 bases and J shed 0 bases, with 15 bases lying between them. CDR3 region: CSASPTEAVSYNEQFF. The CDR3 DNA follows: TGCAGTGCTAGTCCCACCGAGGCGGTCTCCTACAATGAGCAGTTCTTC.

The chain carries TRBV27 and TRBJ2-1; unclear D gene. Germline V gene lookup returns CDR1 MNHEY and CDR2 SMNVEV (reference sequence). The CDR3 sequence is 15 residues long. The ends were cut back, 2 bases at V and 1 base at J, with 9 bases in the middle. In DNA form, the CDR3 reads TGTGCCAGCAGTTTAGTAGGGATGTCCTACAATGAGCAGTTCTTC. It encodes CASSLVGMSYNEQFF.